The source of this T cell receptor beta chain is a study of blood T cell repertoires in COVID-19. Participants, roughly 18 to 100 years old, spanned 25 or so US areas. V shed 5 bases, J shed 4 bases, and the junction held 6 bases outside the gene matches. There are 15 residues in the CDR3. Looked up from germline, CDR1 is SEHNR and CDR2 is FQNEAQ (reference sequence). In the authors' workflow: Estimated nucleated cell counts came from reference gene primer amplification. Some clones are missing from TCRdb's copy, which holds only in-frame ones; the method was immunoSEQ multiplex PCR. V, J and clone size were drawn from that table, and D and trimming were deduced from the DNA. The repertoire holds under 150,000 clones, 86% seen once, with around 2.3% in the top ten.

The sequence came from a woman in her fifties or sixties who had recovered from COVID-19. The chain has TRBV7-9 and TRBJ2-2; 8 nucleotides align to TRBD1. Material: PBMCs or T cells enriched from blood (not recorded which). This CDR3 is CASSGTQGGTGELFF. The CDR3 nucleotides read TGTGCCAGCAGCGGAACACAGGGGGGCACCGGGGAGCTGTTTTTT.